Listed below are T cell receptor beta chains from one sample, sequenced in a study of T cell responses to AZD1222 COVID-19 vaccine. TCRdb's table, derived via immunoSEQ multiplex PCR, lists solely in-frame clones and lacks some. Of around 140,000 clones listed, 90% to 95% are singletons. Specimen: peripheral blood, collected after recovery from COVID-19. The receptors originated from an adult who had recovered from COVID-19. Both conserved end residues are part of each CDR3. Fields, in order: J gene, clone size, D gene, V gene, CDR3 DNA, CDR3 protein. D genes are given only for firm matches. Some rows have no size entry. The others give once, few or many, or a class for an expanded clone.

TRBJ2-7,-,-,TRBV29-1,TGCAGCGTTGAAGCCCCCGGGTTCGAGGGTTTGGGGCAGTACTTC,CSVEAPGFEGLGQYF
TRBJ2-7,-,-,TRBV11-2,TGTGCCAGCAGCTTAGAAAGGGGCTACGAGCAGTACTTC,CASSLERGYEQYF
TRBJ1-2,-,-,TRBV30,TGTGCCTGGAGTAGAACGAGGTCTAATGGCTACACCTTC,CAWSRTRSNGYTF
TRBJ2-2,-,TRBD2,TRBV4-2,TGTGCCAGCAGTCGAGCGGGACTGAACACCGGGGAGCTGTTTTTT,CASSRAGLNTGELFF
TRBJ2-7,-,-,TRBV5-1,TGCGCCAGCAGAGGGTCCCTCACAACCTACGAGCAGTACTTC,CASRGSLTTYEQYF
TRBJ2-7,-,-,TRBV5-1,TGCGCCAGCGCGGTAGGGTACCCGTCCGAGCAGTACTTC,CASAVGYPSEQYF
TRBJ2-7,-,-,TRBV6-1,TGTGCCAGCAGTGAGGCAGGGTCCCCCTACGAGCAGTACTTC,CASSEAGSPYEQYF
TRBJ2-7,-,-,TRBV18,TGTGCCAGCTCAACCGGGAGCACCTACGAGCAGTACTTC,CASSTGSTYEQYF
TRBJ2-5,-,TRBD2,TRBV5-1,TGCGCCAGCAGCCCCAACGATGGACTAGCGGGAGCTGAGACCCAGTACTTC,CASSPNDGLAGAETQYF
TRBJ2-3,-,TRBD1,TRBV27,TGTGCCAGCAAGAAAGGGGGCGCGGATACGCAGTATTTT,CASKKGGADTQYF
TRBJ2-1,-,-,TRBV9,TGTGCCAGCAGCGTTAATCGAGAAAATGAGCAGTTCTTC,CASSVNRENEQFF
TRBJ2-1,-,-,TRBV15,TGTGCCATCGGGAGTGTAAGCGAGCAGTTCTTC,CAIGSVSEQFF
TRBJ1-2,-,-,TRBV24-1,TGTGCCACCCAGGGAACTAACTATGGCTACACCTTC,CATQGTNYGYTF
TRBJ1-5,-,-,TRBV19,TGTGCCAGTACCCAGGACAGTAGCAATCAGCCCCAGCATTTT,CASTQDSSNQPQHF
TRBJ2-1,-,-,TRBV7-3,TGTGCCAGCAGCTTAACGTGGGACAATGAGCAGTTCTTC,CASSLTWDNEQFF
TRBJ1-1,-,-,TRBV15,TGTGCCACCAGCATAACAAAGAACACTGAAGCTTTCTTT,CATSITKNTEAFF
TRBJ2-7,-,TRBD2,TRBV15,TGTGCCACCAGCAGCGGCGGGAGCTCCTACGAGCAGTACTTC,CATSSGGSSYEQYF
TRBJ2-7,-,-,TRBV28,TGTGCCAGCAAGACCTCCTACGAGCAGTACTTC,CASKTSYEQYF
TRBJ1-3,-,-,TRBV29-1,TGCAGCGCTATTAAAGGGGGGGCTGGAAACACCATATATTTT,CSAIKGGAGNTIYF
TRBJ1-3,-,-,TRBV6-2/TRBV6-3,TGTGCCAGCAGTTACGACGGGGCTGGAAACACCATATATTTT,CASSYDGAGNTIYF
TRBJ2-2,-,TRBD2,TRBV9,TGTGCCAGCAGCGTCAAAGGGAGGGTGAACACCGGGGAGCTGTTTTTT,CASSVKGRVNTGELFF
TRBJ1-2,-,TRBD1,TRBV5-1,TGCGCCAGCAGCTTGAACTCTCAGGGGGCGGGCGGCTACACCTTC,CASSLNSQGAGGYTF
TRBJ1-1,once,-,TRBV5-1,TGCGCCAGCAGCCTCAGGCCGGCAGGGGAAAACACTGAAGCTTTCTTT,CASSLRPAGENTEAFF
TRBJ1-2,-,TRBD1,TRBV3-1/TRBV3-2,TGTGCCAGCAGCCAGCACAATCAGGGGGCGGACTATGGCTACACCTTC,CASSQHNQGADYGYTF
TRBJ1-1,-,-,TRBV19,TGTGCCAGTAGTATCCCCGGGACTCGGGCTGAAGCTTTCTTT,CASSIPGTRAEAFF
TRBJ1-1,-,-,TRBV10-1,TGCGCCAGCAGTGGGGAGCTGAACACTGAAGCTTTCTTT,CASSGELNTEAFF
TRBJ1-2,-,-,TRBV6-5,TGTGCCAGCAGTTACTCGGCAGGCTATGGCTACACCTTC,CASSYSAGYGYTF
TRBJ1-2,-,TRBD1,TRBV5-4,TGTGCCAGCAGCACCGGAGGGACAGGGCTATCTAACTATGGCTACACCTTC,CASSTGGTGLSNYGYTF
TRBJ2-1,-,-,TRBV25-1,TGTGCCAGCAGTTCCCCCGTGGGACCCTACAATGAGCAGTTCTTC,CASSSPVGPYNEQFF
TRBJ1-4,once,-,TRBV4-1,TGCGCCAGCAGCCAAGCGGGGACCGCGGGAGAAAAACTGTTTTTT,CASSQAGTAGEKLFF
TRBJ2-1,-,TRBD1,TRBV3-1/TRBV3-2,TGTGCCAGCCGACAGGGTCTAAATAATGAGCAGTTCTTC,CASRQGLNNEQFF
TRBJ1-5,-,-,TRBV5-7,TGTGCCAGCAGCCCCGGTGACAGCAATCAGCCCCAGCATTTT,CASSPGDSNQPQHF
TRBJ2-7,once,TRBD1,TRBV5-8,TGTGCCAGCAGCCTGACCCAGGGGGCTTCCTACGAGCAGTACTTC,CASSLTQGASYEQYF
TRBJ2-5,-,-,TRBV6-2/TRBV6-3,TGTGCCAGCAGTAGGAGTGTCGTGGGCCAAGAGACCCAGTACTTC,CASSRSVVGQETQYF
TRBJ2-1,-,TRBD2,TRBV5-1,TGCGCCAGCAGCCTGGGACTAGCGGGAGTAGCCTACAATGAGCAGTTCTTC,CASSLGLAGVAYNEQFF
TRBJ2-1,-,TRBD2,TRBV30,TGTGCCTGGGCCGGGACTAGGGCTAGGGGTGAGCAGTTCTTC,CAWAGTRARGEQFF
TRBJ1-5,-,-,TRBV27,TGTGCCACCAGTCAGGGAGGCAATCAGCCCCAGCATTTT,CATSQGGNQPQHF
TRBJ1-1,-,-,TRBV19,TGTGCCAGTACTACTATTGGACAGATGAACACTGAAGCTTTCTTT,CASTTIGQMNTEAFF
TRBJ2-3,-,TRBD2,TRBV10-1,TGCGCCAGCAGTGCGCGGGGGGGAACAGATACGCAGTATTTT,CASSARGGTDTQYF
TRBJ2-3,-,TRBD2,TRBV4-1,TGCGCCAGCAGCCCCCCGCCCCACGGGGGGATCACAGATACGCAGTATTTT,CASSPPPHGGITDTQYF
TRBJ1-2,-,-,TRBV24-1,TGTGCCACCAGTGATCCCGGACAGAGAAACTATGGCTACACCTTC,CATSDPGQRNYGYTF
TRBJ1-2,-,TRBD1,TRBV30,TGTGCCTGGAGTGCGACAGGGGTAGCCTATGGCTACACCTTC,CAWSATGVAYGYTF
TRBJ2-2,-,-,TRBV19,TGTGCCAGTAGTGCCGGGACCGAGAACACCGGGGAGCTGTTTTTT,CASSAGTENTGELFF
TRBJ2-7,-,-,TRBV14,TGTGCCAGCAGCCAAGTGGGACCCTACGAGCAGTACTTC,CASSQVGPYEQYF
TRBJ1-2,-,-,TRBV6-5,TGTGCCAGCAGTTACTCGCCCGGGACATCGACTGGCTACACCTTC,CASSYSPGTSTGYTF
TRBJ2-5,-,-,TRBV5-6,TGTGCCAGCAGCTTGGTGGAGGGATTGGGAGAGACCCAGTACTTC,CASSLVEGLGETQYF
TRBJ2-2,-,TRBD2,TRBV18,TGTGCCAGCTCACCACCCTCCCTAGCGGGAGACACCGGGGAGCTGTTTTTT,CASSPPSLAGDTGELFF
TRBJ1-5,-,-,TRBV28,TGTGCCAGCAGAAGACTAGGGACGGGGCCCCAGCATTTT,CASRRLGTGPQHF
TRBJ1-2,-,TRBD1,TRBV7-9,TGTGCCAGCAGCCCCCGGGGGGGGGACAGCAACTATGGCTACACCTTC,CASSPRGGDSNYGYTF
TRBJ2-5,-,-,TRBV5-1,TGCGCCAGCAGCTCAAGATTGGAGACCCAGTACTTC,CASSSRLETQYF
TRBJ1-2,-,TRBD1,TRBV28,TGTGCCAGCAGTTTATCAGGGACAGGAGCTAACTATGGCTACACCTTC,CASSLSGTGANYGYTF
TRBJ2-7,-,-,TRBV2,TGTGCCAGCAGTGAAGGACTCGAGGGTTACTACGAGCAGTACTTC,CASSEGLEGYYEQYF
TRBJ2-1,-,-,TRBV7-8,TGTGCCAGCAGCTTGGACGCCTCCTACAATGAGCAGTTCTTC,CASSLDASYNEQFF